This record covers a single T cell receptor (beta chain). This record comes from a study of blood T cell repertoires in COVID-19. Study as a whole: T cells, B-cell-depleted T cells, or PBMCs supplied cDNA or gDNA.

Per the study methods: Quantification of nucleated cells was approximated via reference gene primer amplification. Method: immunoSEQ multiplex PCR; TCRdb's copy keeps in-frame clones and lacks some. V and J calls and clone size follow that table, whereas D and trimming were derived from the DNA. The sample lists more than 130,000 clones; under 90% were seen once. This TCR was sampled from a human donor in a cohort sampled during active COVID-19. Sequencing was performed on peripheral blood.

CDR3 DNA sequence: TGTGCCAGCAGCTTAGGACTAGCAAGGAGGGAGACCCAGTACTTC. Protein sequence: CASSLGLARRETQYF. The J gene is TRBJ2-5, the V gene TRBV7-2; TRBD2 matches at 7 bases. Trimming took 1 base from V and 5 from J; bases not matched to a gene: 7. The V gene's germline CDR1 is SGHTA and CDR2 FQGNSA. The CDR3 consists of 15 residues.